The sequence of this T cell receptor beta chain was determined in a study of beta chain features in type 1 diabetes. Study background: Over all samples combined, around 110 million sorted cells were examined. Whole-study results and caveats: Moderately but significantly shorter TCRB CDR3s were found in Type 1 diabetes patients in all four CD4+ subsets. Sequencing from cDNA could over-represent high-TCR-expressing cells.

Naive, central memory, regulatory and stem cell-like memory cells within the CD4+ compartment were sorted using CD45RO/CCR7/CD25/CD127/CD95/CD27. Expressed TCRB transcripts were sequenced after all isolated RNA was converted to cDNA. Method: immunoSEQ multiplex PCR; TCRdb's copy keeps in-frame clones and lacks some. This sample yields about 230,000 clones, of which roughly 17% are seen a single time; approximately 0.087% belongs to the top ten. The CDR3 totals 16 residues. V lost 1 base, J lost 1 base, and 6 bases stayed unmatched. CDR1 MGHRA and CDR2 YSYEKL come from the germline V gene. This clone was seen only a few times. Its antigen remains unidentified.

The genes are TRBV4-1 and TRBJ2-5; 7 bases are a match to TRBD1. The sequencing input was naive CD4+ T cells from blood. The TCR originated in a man aged 30 to 45 with type 1 diabetes. The CDR3 region has the DNA TGCGCCAGCAGCCAAGTAGCCGGGACAGCCCAAGAGACCCAGTACTTC. Its translation is CASSQVAGTAQETQYF.